The present TCR beta chain was sequenced within a study of T cell responses to AZD1222 COVID-19 vaccine. As regards this clone: Antigen: not known.

Profiled with immunoSEQ multiplex PCR; TCRdb holds only in-frame clones, not every one. The table records about 75,000 clones, roughly 91% of them present only once. The CDR3 is 16 amino acids. J gave up 0 bases and V 3 bases, and 7 bases lay outside the gene matches. Looked up from germline, CDR1 is MNHNS and CDR2 is SASEGT. Findings and limits, study-wide: Targets within unmutated variant regions were reportedly found for nearly half of spike-specific TCRs.

Pooling covered second doses at about 4 or about 12 weeks. The TCR comes from an adult who received the AZD1222 COVID-19 vaccine. This rearrangement joins TRBV6-1 to TRBJ1-1; 7 bases are shared with TRBD1. The sequencing used peripheral blood, collected 28 days after the second AZD1222 dose. The CDR3: CASSEPKGAMNTEAFF. CDR3 nucleotide sequence: TGTGCCAGCAGTGAGCCTAAGGGGGCGATGAACACTGAAGCTTTCTTT.